This TCR beta chain was captured in a study of vaccination and CD4 T cells after COVID-19. For the study at large: Every participant had a vaccine, which was either BNT162b2 or mRNA-1273, given in two doses. Researchers treated cells with overlapping spike peptides taken from SARS-CoV-2, HCoV-NL63, HCoV-OC43 and HCoV-229E.

Specified treatment: approximately nine-day PBMC culture with coronavirus spike peptide pools or control peptides (ViraFEST assay). The CDR3 totals 19 residues. Germline CDR1 and CDR2: LGHNA and YNFKEQ. Trimming removed 2 bases from V and 4 bases from J; junction bases left unmatched: 12. Note on this clonotype: Its specificity is not known.

The Oncomine TCR Beta short-read assay was applied to DNA of cultured CD4+ T cells. TCRdb processed the PCR reads anew with MiXCR; each CDR3 protein has one entry. In the table there are about 23,000 distinct CDR3 sequences, approximately 44% of which are singletons. Sequenced material: CD4+ T cells from blood, cultured in vitro, taken before SARS-CoV-2 vaccination. The receptor was derived from a human donor who received a COVID-19 vaccine. The rearrangement joins TRBV4-2 to TRBJ2-2; TRBD1 aligns across 11 bases. CDR3 coding DNA: TGTGCCAGCAGCCAAACCCCAGGAGGGACAGGGGGTACCACCGGGGAGCTGTTTTTT. It codes for CASSQTPGGTGGTTGELFF.